This T cell receptor (beta chain) came from a study of shared clonotypes between healthy human individuals. J was trimmed by 8 bases and V by 9 bases; bases with no gene match: 5. CDR1 MNHEY and CDR2 SMNVEV come from the germline V gene (reference sequence). The CDR3 totals 13 residues. For this clone: What it binds is not known.

The naive CD8 subset, CD45RO-negative cells positively selected for CCR7, excluded terminally differentiated effector memory CD45RA+ cells. All of the donors resided in Nashville, Tennessee, and each was a Caucasian adult. Assay: immunoSEQ multiplex PCR; the TCRdb copy retains only in-frame clones and omits some. The sample records hundreds of thousands of clones, under 95% being singletons. Notes on the study in general: Owing to a small donor count, the genetic and exposure-history diversity represented was limited. Clonotypes not shared had lower generation probabilities than those common to all four donors. Though the depth was large, rarefaction showed that sorted-subset sequencing was incomplete.

The sequence derives from a man aged 25-40 years in good health. The sample comprised naive CD8+ T cells sorted from blood. The genes are TRBV27 and TRBJ2-4; TRBD2 matches 12 bases. This CDR3 reads CASRLAGEDIQYF. CDR3 DNA: TGTGCCAGTCGACTAGCGGGAGAGGACATTCAGTACTTC.